The clone carrying this TCR beta chain appeared once. Its antigen is unknown. This entry is derived from a study of cytomegalovirus exposure and HLA in healthy donors. Overall study results and limits: The study designated about 160 TCR beta chains cytomegalovirus-associated. According to reports, the classifier identified cytomegalovirus status with high specificity and sensitivity. As confirmed in vitro, a few CMV-associated chains were specific for CMV antigens.

CDR1 is MNHNY and CDR2 is SVGAGI in the germline V gene (reference sequence). The ends were cut back, 7 bases at V and 2 bases at J, with 9 bases in the middle. The CDR3 covers 12 residues. Here immunoSEQ multiplex PCR was the method, and the copy in TCRdb shows in-frame clones only, minus some. The sample consists of 150,000 to 200,000 clones, roughly 82% of them appearing once. J is TRBJ2-7 and V is TRBV6-6, with D perhaps matching TRBD1 (5 bases). The clonotype was recovered from a man aged 18 to 29 in good health and CMV-seropositive. The sequencing sample was made of PBMCs. The DNA of the CDR3 is TGTGCCAGCAAGGACACCACCTACGAGCAGTACTTC. This gives the protein CASKDTTYEQYF.